This entry concerns a single T cell receptor beta chain. Its antigen is as yet unknown. The source of the sample is a study of T cells after yellow fever vaccination. Study-level findings and limits: Post-booster repertoires again held most primary-vaccination clones (roughly 96% CD4, over 80% CD8).

The CDR3 has 14 amino acids. Trimming stripped 0 bases from V and 6 bases from J, with 12 bases between. Looked up from germline, CDR1 is SGHVS and CDR2 is FNYEAQ. TCRdb itself ran the 5' RACE reads through MiXCR, one entry per CDR3 protein. This repertoire shows some 560,000 distinct CDR3 sequences, around 16% found once; its top ten account for approximately 15%. This clonotype was sampled from a man aged 18 to 30 who received the YFV17D yellow fever vaccine. The sequenced sample was PBMCs, obtained 5 to 6 days after the first yellow fever vaccination. The chain employs TRBV7-6 and TRBJ2-7, with a tentative D call TRBD2 (5 bases). Here the CDR3 DNA reads TGTGCCAGCAGCTTAGCGCGGGTGGGCTCCGAGCAGTACTTC. This gives the protein CASSLARVGSEQYF.